This T cell receptor beta chain was identified in a study of cytomegalovirus exposure and HLA in healthy donors. For the study at large: Of around 400 genotyped donors, 81% grouped in the Caucasian-associated ancestry cluster.

Comment on this clone: The antigen is unknown.

Study results and caveats: Rare TCR sequences dominated, though some public TCRs recurred in many donors. Accurate predictions that matched the HLA-A and HLA-B alleles of most subjects were reportedly made from TCR beta sequences.

Germline CDR1 is SGHNT and CDR2 is YYREEE (reference sequence). V lost 4 bases and J lost 4; bases outside the gene matches: 3. CDR3 size: 14 residues. Primers: 60 Vbeta forward and 13 Jbeta reverse. Some clones are missing from TCRdb's copy, which holds only in-frame ones; the method was immunoSEQ multiplex PCR. The sample has about 220,000 clones; 65% to 85% are singletons. The sequence came from a boy aged 2-15 years in good health and CMV-seronegative. The V and J genes are TRBV5-4 and TRBJ2-5; TRBD2 aligns across 11 bases. Specimen: PBMCs. This CDR3 is CASSLTSGGETQYF. In DNA form, the CDR3 reads TGTGCCAGCAGCCTTACTAGCGGGGGAGAGACCCAGTACTTC.